This passage covers 21 T cell receptor beta chains from one sample sequenced in a study of T-cell reconstitution after alpha-beta-depleted transplantation in children. Preparation of the TCRbeta library involved a method that used unique molecular identifiers. Via MiXCR, TCRdb re-called the PCR reads, giving one row per CDR3 protein. The sample carries 530,000 or so distinct CDR3 sequences, about a quarter recorded once. Sample: PBMCs, taken before TCRalphabeta/CD19-depleted stem cell transplant. These receptor sequences come from a boy under two years old with Wiskott-Aldrich syndrome, due to receive a stem cell transplant.

This clonotype was observed a few times. V is TRBV27 and J is TRBJ2-1, with TRBD2 identical over 15 bases. After removal of 5 bases from V and 7 bases from J, the junction contained 9 bases not matched to a gene. This CDR3 comprises 17 residues. Germline V CDR1 and CDR2: MNHEY, SMNVEV (reference sequence). This CDR3 reads CASSPRTSGRGENEQFF. The CDR3 DNA sequence: TGTGCCAGCAGTCCCCGGACTAGCGGGAGGGGAGAGAATGAGCAGTTCTTC.

The chain recombines TRBV20-1 with TRBJ1-6; D gene uncertain. The CDR3 is 13 amino acids. V was pared by 4 bases and J by 8 bases, with 12 bases between. In germline, CDR1 is DFQATT, CDR2 SNEGSKA (reference sequence). The DNA for the CDR3 is TGCAGTGCTACAGCCGTCTCCTATTCACCCCTCCACTTT. Encoded protein: CSATAVSYSPLHF.

The chain carries TRBV29-1 and TRBJ2-3; D remains ambiguous. The germline V gene encodes CDR1 SQVTM and CDR2 ANQGSEA. V gave up 3 bases and J gave up 1 base, with 11 bases separating them. The CDR3 is 14 residues long. The CDR3 DNA reads as TGCAGCGTTGACGAAGTGATTGGCACAGATACGCAGTATTTT. It specifies CSVDEVIGTDTQYF.

This clonotype was counted only a few times. The chain couples TRBV4-1 to TRBJ1-2; 7 bases map to TRBD1. The CDR3 contains 16 residues. J was trimmed by 8 bases and V by 4 bases; bases with no gene match: 16. CDR1 MGHRA and CDR2 YSYEKL come from the germline V gene. CDR3 in DNA: TGCGCCAGCAGCCTCGCCTCTTTCGGGCAGGGGGGAGGCTACACCTTC. Translation gives CASSLASFGQGGGYTF.

This chain connects TRBV5-1 to TRBJ2-7; D gene uncertain. CDR1 is SGHRS and CDR2 is YFSETQ in the germline V gene. Trimming left V 4 bases short and J 2 bases short, with 10 bases between. The CDR3 has 13 amino acids. The CDR3 DNA sequence: TGCGCCAGCAGCGCCCAGACGACCTACGAGCAGTACTTC. Translation: CASSAQTTYEQYF.

In its sample, this clonotype was seen a few times. The chain couples TRBV18 to TRBJ2-1; 8 bases align to TRBD1. The CDR3 is 16 amino acids. Trimming cost V 3 bases and J 4 bases; bases outside gene matches: 8. Germline V lookup: CDR1 KGHSH, CDR2 LQKENI. The CDR3 DNA follows: TGTGCCAGCTCACCCTGGACAGGGAAAGGGTACAATGAGCAGTTCTTC. It specifies CASSPWTGKGYNEQFF.

This clonotype was counted a few times. This chain's CDR3 is CASSATTGGLNIQYF. CDR3 bases: TGTGCCAGCAGTGCCACTACAGGGGGCTTAAACATTCAGTACTTC. V and J are TRBV28 and TRBJ2-4; TRBD1 aligns across 9 bases. Germline CDR1 and CDR2: MDHEN and SYDVKM. The CDR3 has 15 amino acids. V lost 5 bases, J lost 6 bases, and 8 bases stayed unmatched.

The V gene is TRBV27, the J gene TRBJ2-7; TRBD1 matches at 10 bases. Germline CDR1 and CDR2: MNHEY and SMNVEV (reference sequence). The CDR3 has 14 residues. Trimming took 6 bases from V and 0 from J; bases not matched to a gene: 2. The CDR3 sequence is CASRGTGASYEQYF. CDR3 coding DNA: TGTGCCAGCAGAGGGACAGGGGCCTCCTACGAGCAGTACTTC.

The sample holds a few counts of this clonotype. The CDR3 DNA reads TGTGCCATCAGTCCATGGGGGGACTACAATGAGCAGTTCTTC. Translation: CAISPWGDYNEQFF. The J gene is TRBJ2-1, the V gene TRBV10-3; tentatively, D is TRBD2 (6 bases). Trimming cost V 5 bases and J 3 bases, with 11 bases left between them. This CDR3 is built from 14 residues. The germline V gene encodes CDR1 ENHRY and CDR2 SYGVKD.

In this sample, this clonotype turned up a few times. This rearrangement joins TRBV10-3 to TRBJ2-1, with 7 bases fitting TRBD2. The CDR3 runs 13 residues. CDR1 and CDR2 from the germline V gene are ENHRY and SYGVKD. Trimming at V came to 6 bases and at J to 3 bases, leaving 2 bases not matched to a gene. This CDR3 reads CAISGRNYNEQFF. For the CDR3, the DNA is TGTGCCATCAGCGGGAGGAACTACAATGAGCAGTTCTTC.

The V call is TRBV28, the J call TRBJ2-5, with unresolved D. Looked up from germline, CDR1 is MDHEN and CDR2 is SYDVKM. CDR3 length: 14 amino acids. V lost 2 bases, J lost 0 bases, and 7 bases lay in between. The CDR3 spells CASSLTADQETQYF. CDR3 bases: TGTGCCAGCAGTTTAACGGCCGACCAAGAGACCCAGTACTTC.

A few counts support this clonotype. V gene TRBV5-1 combines with J gene TRBJ1-3; 8 bases align to TRBD1. V trimming: 5 bases; J trimming: 0 bases; junction bases outside the gene matches: 10. The germline V gene has CDR1 SGHRS and CDR2 YFSETQ. The CDR3 runs 17 residues. The chain's CDR3 is CASSRGGTGFSGNTIYF. The CDR3 nucleotides read TGCGCCAGCAGTCGAGGGGGGACAGGTTTCTCTGGAAACACCATATATTTT. Combining the CDR3 with reference TRBV5-1 and TRBJ1-3 gives the whole variable domain KAGVTQTPRYLIKTRGQQVTLSCSPISGHRSVSWYQQTPGQGLQFLFEYFSETQRNKGNFPGRFSGRQFSNSRSEMNVSTLELGDSALYLCASSRGGTGFSGNTIYFGEGSWLTVV.

In its sample, this clonotype was seen a few times. The chain employs TRBV7-8 and TRBJ2-7; 9 bases line up with TRBD2. Trimming at V came to 3 bases and at J to 1 base, leaving 4 bases not matched to a gene. The CDR3 sequence is 15 residues long. The germline CDR1 and CDR2 sequences are SGHVS and FQNEAQ. As DNA, the CDR3 is TGTGCCAGCAGCTTTCAACTAGCGGGTTCCTACGAGCAGTACTTC. As protein: CASSFQLAGSYEQYF.

In DNA, the CDR3 is TGTGCCAGCAGTGACCCTCTAGCGGGGGGATCCTACGAGCAGTACTTC. Translation gives CASSDPLAGGSYEQYF. The V and J genes are TRBV12-3 or TRBV12-4 and TRBJ2-7, with 11 positions matching TRBD2. The V and J ends lost 5 bases and 1 base, in that order; junction bases with no gene match: 7. The CDR3 is 16 residues long.

The chain carries TRBV15 and TRBJ2-7, with 12 bases lining up with TRBD1. CDR1 and CDR2 (germline): LNHNV, YYDKDF (reference sequence). With 2 bases clipped from V and 4 bases from J, the junction kept 3 bases outside the gene matches. This CDR3 has 15 amino acids. The CDR3 sequence is CATSRPGQGAYEQYF. The CDR3 nucleotides read TGTGCCACCAGCAGACCGGGACAGGGGGCGTACGAGCAGTACTTC.

The chain links TRBV20-1 to TRBJ2-1; TRBD1 aligns across 9 bases. CDR3 length equals 17 residues. Germline V gene data show CDR1 as DFQATT and CDR2 as SNEGSKA (reference sequence). V dropped 1 base and J dropped 0; count of bases not matched to a gene: 7. CDR3 residues: CSARAAGTGSSYNEQFF. In DNA, the CDR3 is TGCAGTGCTAGAGCAGCCGGGACAGGGAGCTCCTACAATGAGCAGTTCTTC.

As regards this clonotype: Its ends do not fully match the called genes, so a read error is possible. CDR3 sequence (DNA): TGTGCCAGCAGCGGACCCCCCGGGGGTAGGGCCTTC. Its protein product is CASSGPPGGRAF. The chain recombines TRBV9 with TRBJ1-2, with a tentative D call TRBD1 (5 bases). Per the germline V gene, CDR1 is SGDLS and CDR2 is YYNGEE. The CDR3 is made up of 12 amino acids. Together with reference TRBV9 and TRBJ1-2, the CDR3 gives the full variable domain: DSGVTQTPKHLITATGQRVTLRCSPRSGDLSVYWYQQSLDQGLQFLIQYYNGEERAKGNILERFSAQQFPDLHSELNLSSLELGDSALYFCASSGPPGGRAFGSGTRLTVV.

The chain couples TRBV5-1 to TRBJ2-7, with a tentative D call TRBD2 (5 bases). CDR3 length equals 14 residues. The germline V gene has CDR1 SGHRS and CDR2 YFSETQ. V shed 0 bases and J shed 5 bases, with 12 bases lying between them. The CDR3 DNA reads TGCGCCAGCAGCTTGGCGTCGGGGATTGACGAGCAGTACTTC. This codes for CASSLASGIDEQYF.

Only a few counts were recorded for this clonotype. As DNA, the CDR3 is TGTGCCAGCAGTTTCCTCGGGGCAGGGAGGCCTGAAGCTTTCTTT. Protein sequence: CASSFLGAGRPEAFF. V and J are TRBV28 and TRBJ1-1; a possible D gene is TRBD1 (5 bases). This CDR3 spans 15 amino acids. Per the germline V gene, CDR1 is MDHEN and CDR2 is SYDVKM. V was trimmed by 3 bases and J by 6 bases, leaving 17 bases between them.

This clonotype was detected a few times. This rearrangement joins TRBV24-1 to TRBJ2-1; 7 bases are shared with TRBD2. Germline V lookup: CDR1 KGHDR, CDR2 SFDVKD. V shed 0 bases, J shed 3 bases, and the junction held 4 bases outside the gene matches. This CDR3 contains 16 residues. CDR3 bases: TGTGCCACCAGTGATTTGAGGGGAGGGCTCTACAATGAGCAGTTCTTC. Translating it yields CATSDLRGGLYNEQFF.

This clonotype turned up a few times. This chain uses TRBV7-8 with TRBJ1-2; perhaps TRBD1 as D (5 bases). The CDR3 is made up of 15 amino acids. Germline CDR1 is SGHVS and CDR2 is FQNEAQ. Between the trimmed V and J ends, which lost 1 base and 0 bases, there was a span of 9 bases. CDR3 in DNA: TGTGCCAGCAGCTTAGACCGGACACCTAACTATGGCTACACCTTC. This codes for CASSLDRTPNYGYTF.